This TCR beta chain was documented in a study of T cell responses to AZD1222 COVID-19 vaccine. As to this clone: Its antigen is not known.

Data came from immunoSEQ multiplex PCR; TCRdb stores just in-frame clones and leaves some out. The data contain more than 95,000 clones, more than 75% of them seen just once; the ten biggest clones take up less than 4%. V was shortened by 3 bases and J by 5 bases, with 10 bases between the two germline ends. The germline V gene encodes CDR1 SGHVS and CDR2 FNYEAQ. This CDR3 is 13 amino acids long. Study observations and caveats: Elevations in Spike-specific TCR breadth and depth followed administration of two AZD1222 doses. Dominant CD4 TCR responses targeted spike regions 160-218 and 743-854. Without day 14 samples, only post-peak T cell repertoires were studied.

The receptor's source is an adult who received the AZD1222 COVID-19 vaccine. J is TRBJ2-5 and V is TRBV7-6; D uncertain. Here the sequenced sample was peripheral blood, taken 28 days after the second AZD1222 dose. CDR3 sequence (DNA): TGTGCCAGCAGCTTTAGCTTTGCGGAGACCCAGTACTTC. Translating it yields CASSFSFAETQYF.